The 30 T cell receptor beta chains given below trace back to one sample, sequenced in a study of cytomegalovirus exposure and HLA in healthy donors. Data came from immunoSEQ multiplex PCR; TCRdb stores just in-frame clones and leaves some out. The table records fewer than 150,000 clones, about 90% of them present only once. The sequenced sample consisted of PBMCs. The receptors here all came from a man younger than 40 in good health and CMV-seronegative.

The chain has TRBV2 and TRBJ1-1; 7 bases are shared with TRBD1. This CDR3 is built from 13 residues. CDR1 is SNHLY and CDR2 is FYNNEI in the germline V gene. J was trimmed by 4 bases and V by 6 bases; bases with no gene match: 5. The CDR3 here is CASRAAGGTEAFF. CDR3 DNA sequence: TGTGCCAGCAGGGCAGCAGGGGGCACTGAAGCTTTCTTT.

The V gene is TRBV7-2, the J gene TRBJ1-2, with TRBD1 as a possible D gene (6 bases). V shed 7 bases and J shed 1 base, with 16 bases lying between them. There are 15 residues in the CDR3. Germline assignment: CDR1 SGHTA and CDR2 FQGNSA. In nucleotides, the CDR3 is TGTGCCAGCACCCTCTGGGGAGGGGGTAACTATGGCTACACCTTC. As protein: CASTLWGGGNYGYTF.

This chain links TRBV5-1 with TRBJ2-7; TRBD1 aligns across 9 bases. CDR1 is SGHRS, CDR2 YFSETQ, per germline. This CDR3 region has 13 residues. The ends lost 7 bases at V and 5 bases at J; junction bases unmatched: 7. For the CDR3, the DNA is TGCGCCAGCTCCTGGACAGGGGACCACGAGCAGTACTTC. Protein product: CASSWTGDHEQYF.

This clone was found a few times. The V call is TRBV5-5, the J call TRBJ1-6, with TRBD1 as a possible D gene (5 bases). Trimming cost V 0 bases and J 9 bases, with 13 bases left between them. The CDR3 consists of 15 residues. Looked up from germline, CDR1 is SGHKS and CDR2 is YYEKEE (reference sequence). The CDR3 nucleotides read TGTGCCAGCAGCTTGGTGTTAGACAGAGGTTCACCCCTCCACTTT. Translating it yields CASSLVLDRGSPLHF.

This clone was recorded once. The V call is TRBV5-1, the J call TRBJ2-2, with D unresolved. Germline assignment: CDR1 SGHRS and CDR2 YFSETQ. V gave up 4 bases and J gave up 1 base, with 14 bases separating them. The CDR3 length is 16 residues. The CDR3 bases are TGCGCCAGCAGCCTGGCAGACACCGAGAACACCGGGGAGCTGTTTTTT. Its translation is CASSLADTENTGELFF.

This chain's CDR3 is CASSKGGTGASWDSPLHF. The CDR3 DNA sequence: TGCGCCAGCAGCAAAGGGGGGACAGGGGCCAGTTGGGACTCACCCCTCCACTTT. The V gene is TRBV5-1, the J gene TRBJ1-6; 10 bases map to TRBD1. CDR1 SGHRS and CDR2 YFSETQ come from the germline V gene. Losses at the gene ends were 4 bases for V and 10 bases for J; bases not matched to a gene: 17. The CDR3 covers 18 residues.

DNA of the CDR3: TGTGCCAGCTCACCGGGACAGAACATGAACACTGAAGCTTTCTTT. Translated: CASSPGQNMNTEAFF. V and J are TRBV18 and TRBJ1-1; 7 nucleotides line up with TRBD1. Germline assignment: CDR1 KGHSH and CDR2 LQKENI. CDR3 size: 15 residues. The trim removed 3 bases at V and 0 bases at J, leaving 4 bases unmatched.

The chain couples TRBV5-8 to TRBJ2-5; 7 bases are shared with TRBD1. CDR3 length: 13 residues. J gave up 2 bases and V 8 bases, and 6 bases lay outside the gene matches. Germline CDR1 is SGHTS and CDR2 is YDEGEE. In DNA form, the CDR3 reads TGTGCCAGTCGCAGCAGGGGGCAAGAGACCCAGTACTTC. Translating it yields CASRSRGQETQYF. Based on the CDR3 plus reference TRBV5-8 and TRBJ2-5, the full variable domain is EAGVTQSPTHLIKTRGQQATLRCSPISGHTSVYWYQQALGLGLQFLLWYDEGEERNRGNFPPRFSGRQFPNYSSELNVNALELEDSALYLCASRSRGQETQYFGPGTRLLVL.

The count of this clone is one. The chain links TRBV5-1 to TRBJ2-4, with a tentative D call TRBD1 (7 bases). The germline V gene encodes CDR1 SGHRS and CDR2 YFSETQ. There are 14 residues in the CDR3. Trimming pared 0 bases from V and 8 bases from J, leaving 12 bases between. CDR3 sequence reads: CASSLEEGAHIQYF. The CDR3 bases are TGCGCCAGCAGCTTGGAGGAGGGGGCGCACATTCAGTACTTC.

This clone was seen a handful of times. The chain carries TRBV13 and TRBJ2-7, with 7 bases matching TRBD1. The CDR3 is 13 residues long. CDR1 PRHDT and CDR2 FYEKMQ come from the germline V gene (reference sequence). J gave up 3 bases and V 3 bases, and 2 bases lay outside the gene matches. In DNA form, the CDR3 reads TGTGCCAGCAGCTTGGCAGGGGGCTACGAGCAGTACTTC. Translating gives CASSLAGGYEQYF.

The V gene is TRBV7-2, the J gene TRBJ2-7; D is unresolved. V was trimmed by 5 bases and J by 6 bases, leaving 14 bases between them. This CDR3 region has 13 residues. Germline V gene sequence: CDR1 SGHTA, CDR2 FQGNSA. In DNA form, the CDR3 reads TGTGCCAGCAGCCTTGAAAGAGGCGGCGAGCAGTACTTC. It translates to CASSLERGGEQYF.

This clone was counted a single time. The gene calls are TRBV7-2 and TRBJ2-3; a possible D gene is TRBD2 (5 bases). V dropped 5 bases and J dropped 0 bases, with 12 bases sitting between them. CDR3 length equals 15 residues. Germline CDR1 SGHTA, CDR2 FQGNSA. CDR3 sequence (DNA): TGTGCCAGCAGCCCGACTATCTCTAGCACAGATACGCAGTATTTT. Translated, it gives CASSPTISSTDTQYF.

V usage is TRBV10-1 and J usage is TRBJ2-3, with TRBD2 as a possible D gene (6 bases). CDR1 and CDR2 (germline): WNHNN, SYGVQD (reference sequence). The CDR3 is made up of 12 amino acids. The V gene lost 0 bases and the J gene lost 13 bases, with 11 bases spanning the gap. The DNA for the CDR3 is TGCGCCAGCAGTGAGTCCCCGGGAGCTAAGTATTTT. Encoded protein: CASSESPGAKYF.

This rearrangement joins TRBV28 to TRBJ2-3, with a possible D match to TRBD1 (6 bases). The CDR3 sequence is 14 residues long. The V and J ends lost 6 bases and 3 bases respectively, with 13 bases between them. The V gene's germline CDR1 is MDHEN and CDR2 SYDVKM. The CDR3 coding sequence is TGTGCCAGCAGGTCAGGGGTGCGGACAGATACGCAGTATTTT. Protein sequence: CASRSGVRTDTQYF.

The chain combines TRBV7-9 with TRBJ1-2; the D is unclear. CDR1 SEHNR and CDR2 FQNEAQ come from the germline V gene (reference sequence). The length of the CDR3 is 15 residues. V was shortened by 5 bases and J by 4 bases, with 17 bases between the two germline ends. CDR3 protein: CASSPRADPVYGYTF. The DNA of the CDR3 is TGTGCCAGCAGCCCGAGGGCGGATCCCGTCTATGGCTACACCTTC.

This chain links TRBV5-1 with TRBJ1-1, with 9 bases matching TRBD1. With V trimmed by 5 bases and J by 5 bases, 4 bases remained unmatched. Germline-derived CDR1 and CDR2 are SGHRS and YFSETQ. This CDR3 has 13 residues. CDR3 protein: CASSGQGLTEAFF. The CDR3 nucleotides are TGCGCCAGCAGTGGACAGGGGCTTACTGAAGCTTTCTTT.

The chain recombines TRBV27 with TRBJ1-1, with 8 nucleotides matching TRBD1. This CDR3 has 14 amino acids. Trimming cost V 2 bases and J 1 base; bases outside gene matches: 0. The V gene's germline CDR1 is MNHEY and CDR2 SMNVEV (reference sequence). CDR3 DNA: TGTGCCAGCAGTTTAGACAGGGGGAACACTGAAGCTTTCTTT. Translated, it gives CASSLDRGNTEAFF.

The rearrangement links TRBV6-1 to TRBJ2-7, with a tentative D call TRBD2 (6 bases). From germline, CDR1 is MNHNS and CDR2 SASEGT. Deletions cut 0 bases from V and 0 bases from J, with 9 bases between. CDR3 length equals 15 residues. CDR3 DNA: TGTGCCAGCAGTGAAGCTAGCGGAAGCTCCTACGAGCAGTACTTC. Translating it yields CASSEASGSSYEQYF.

The chain has TRBV9 and TRBJ2-3; 8 bases agree with TRBD1. The V gene's germline CDR1 is SGDLS and CDR2 YYNGEE. The CDR3 spans 15 residues. J lost 6 bases, V lost 0 bases, and 6 bases had no gene match. CDR3 coding DNA: TGTGCCAGCAGCGTAGCGGCAGGGGGCGTGGATACGCAGTATTTT. It codes for CASSVAAGGVDTQYF.

In this sample, this clone turned up once. The CDR3 here is CASSGTGRNTGELFF. The CDR3 coding sequence is TGTGCCAGCAGTGGTACAGGTAGGAACACCGGGGAGCTGTTTTTT. The chain combines TRBV2 with TRBJ2-2; possibly TRBD1 for D (5 bases). The germline gives CDR1 SNHLY, CDR2 FYNNEI. CDR3 length equals 15 residues. Trimming removed 4 bases from V and 1 base from J, with 10 bases in between.

The sample holds one count of this clone. The chain has TRBV30 and TRBJ2-7; 12 bases map to TRBD2. The CDR3 spans 14 residues. V lost 3 bases and J lost 6; bases outside the gene matches: 6. Germline CDR1 is GTSNPN and CDR2 is SVGIG (reference sequence). As DNA, the CDR3 is TGTGCCTGGAGCCCGGGACTAGCGGGCATCGAGCAGTACTTC. Protein sequence: CAWSPGLAGIEQYF.

J is TRBJ2-5 and V is TRBV2, with D possibly being TRBD1 (5 bases). Deletions cut 5 bases from V and 1 base from J, with 8 bases between. Germline-derived CDR1 and CDR2 are SNHLY and FYNNEI. CDR3 length equals 13 residues. The CDR3: CASSPQVQETQYF. The CDR3 DNA sequence: TGTGCCAGCAGTCCACAGGTCCAAGAGACCCAGTACTTC.

The rearrangement uses TRBV7-9 and TRBJ2-1; 12 nucleotides align to TRBD2. V lost 0 bases to trimming and J lost 6 bases; unmatched junction nucleotides: 12. Germline V gives CDR1 SEHNR, CDR2 FQNEAQ (reference sequence). CDR3 length equals 19 residues. In DNA form, the CDR3 reads TGTGCCAGCAGCTTAGCGTTCCTAGCGGGAGGGCCCGAAAGCAATGAGCAGTTCTTC. Protein product: CASSLAFLAGGPESNEQFF.

The rearrangement joins TRBV29-1 to TRBJ1-3; the D is unclear. Germline loops: CDR1 SQVTM, CDR2 ANQGSEA. Trimming cost V 2 bases and J 4 bases, with 6 bases left between them. The CDR3 totals 12 residues. The CDR3 spells CSVESPGNTIYF. The CDR3 bases are TGCAGCGTTGAATCCCCGGGAAACACCATATATTTT.

Remarks on this clone: A junction boundary mismatches the germline segment, possibly from a read error. The chain carries TRBV6-6 and TRBJ2-3; TRBD1 matches at 11 bases. CDR3 length: 14 amino acids. Germline V gene sequence: CDR1 MNHNY, CDR2 SVGAGI (reference sequence). The CDR3 DNA sequence: TGTGCCAGAAGTTTGGACAGGGGGCGAGATACGCAGTATTTT. Translating it yields CARSLDRGRDTQYF.

This rearrangement joins TRBV27 to TRBJ1-5; possible D gene TRBD1, 6 bases. The V gene lost 5 bases and the J gene lost 0 bases, with 14 bases spanning the gap. Germline V gene data show CDR1 as MNHEY and CDR2 as SMNVEV (reference sequence). CDR3 length equals 16 residues. Here the CDR3 DNA reads TGTGCCAGCAGTCAAGGACAGTACGATAGCAATCAGCCCCAGCATTTT. Translation: CASSQGQYDSNQPQHF.

The J gene is TRBJ2-5, the V gene TRBV30; D possibly corresponds to TRBD1 (5 bases). Germline V gene data show CDR1 as GTSNPN and CDR2 as SVGIG (reference sequence). This CDR3 is 16 amino acids long. V lost 1 base, J lost 4 bases, and 19 bases lay in between. CDR3 sequence: CAWSGIQTNQGETQYF. The CDR3 nucleotides are TGTGCCTGGAGTGGAATACAGACAAACCAGGGAGAGACCCAGTACTTC.

The rearrangement uses TRBV7-9 and TRBJ2-7, with 7 bases fitting TRBD1. Germline CDR1 is SEHNR and CDR2 is FQNEAQ (reference sequence). This CDR3 is 14 amino acids long. Trimming at V came to 6 bases and at J to 2 bases, leaving 7 bases not matched to a gene. This chain's CDR3 is CASRDAGGTYEQYF. CDR3 sequence (DNA): TGTGCCAGCAGGGACGCAGGGGGTACCTACGAGCAGTACTTC.

This clone has just one count. The chain couples TRBV2 to TRBJ2-5; 12 positions match TRBD2. This CDR3 is 14 amino acids long. CDR1 and CDR2 from the germline V gene are SNHLY and FYNNEI. Losses at the gene ends were 7 bases for V and 5 bases for J; bases not matched to a gene: 5. CDR3 protein: CASKATSGSETQYF. As DNA, the CDR3 is TGTGCCAGCAAAGCGACTAGCGGGAGCGAGACCCAGTACTTC.

This clone was detected once. This chain uses TRBV6-5 with TRBJ2-5; TRBD1 matches at 11 bases. The junction had 2 bases not matched to a gene; V was cut back by 2 bases and J by 6 bases. The CDR3 is 14 residues long. CDR1 MNHEY and CDR2 SVGAGI come from the germline V gene. CDR3 residues: CASSYGTGGKTQYF. The CDR3 DNA sequence: TGTGCCAGCAGTTACGGGACAGGGGGGAAGACCCAGTACTTC.